Listed below are T cell receptor beta chains from one sample, sequenced in a study of blood T cell repertoires in COVID-19. TCRdb keeps only in-frame clones here, not all; method: immunoSEQ multiplex PCR. The top ten hold 5.5% to 7.5% of the sample, which has tens of thousands of clones, around 90% seen once. Sequencing was done on a sample of peripheral blood. These receptor sequences come from a human donor in a cohort sampled during active COVID-19. CDR3s include the opening cysteine and the closing phenylalanine or tryptophan. Fields, in order: D gene, V gene, J gene, clone size, CDR3 protein, CDR3 DNA. D genes are given only for firm matches. Rows give clone size only sometimes, using once, few, many, or a class for an expanded clone.

TRBD1	TRBV19	TRBJ2-7	once	CASSTNRGYEQYF	TGTGCCAGTAGTACAAACAGGGGCTACGAGCAGTACTTC
TRBD2	TRBV19	TRBJ2-7	.	CASSPLAGGAEQYF	TGTGCCAGTAGTCCACTAGCGGGGGGTGCGGAGCAGTACTTC
.	TRBV12-3/TRBV12-4	TRBJ2-5	.	CASSLDPQTQYF	TGTGCCAGCAGCCTAGACCCACAGACCCAGTACTTC
.	TRBV12-3/TRBV12-4	TRBJ2-5	.	CASSSDRKTQYF	TGTGCCAGCAGTTCCGACAGAAAGACCCAGTACTTC
.	TRBV6-5	TRBJ2-2	.	CASGRGTGELFF	TGTGCCAGCGGAAGGGGGACCGGGGAGCTGTTTTTT
TRBD1	TRBV11-2	TRBJ1-5	.	CASSPKQGGQPQHF	TGTGCCAGCAGCCCCAAACAGGGGGGTCAGCCCCAGCATTTT
TRBD2	TRBV6-4	TRBJ2-1	.	CASRKGTSGSYNEQFF	TGTGCCAGCAGGAAAGGGACTAGCGGTTCCTACAATGAGCAGTTCTTC
.	TRBV6-2/TRBV6-3	TRBJ1-2	.	CASSPTGAYGYTF	TGTGCCAGCAGTCCGACAGGCGCCTATGGCTACACCTTC
.	TRBV12-3/TRBV12-4	TRBJ1-2	.	CATQGTNGYTF	TGTGCCACCCAGGGGACTAATGGCTACACCTTC
.	TRBV3-1/TRBV3-2	TRBJ1-5	few	CASSLLGDQPQHF	TGTGCCAGCTCCCTATTGGGCGATCAGCCCCAGCATTTT
TRBD2	TRBV6-5	TRBJ2-3	.	CASSVLAGGDTQYF	TGTGCCAGCAGCGTACTAGCGGGAGGAGATACGCAGTATTTT
TRBD2	TRBV4-1	TRBJ2-3	.	CASSQEYGGAVDTQYF	TGCGCCAGCAGCCAAGAGTACGGGGGGGCGGTAGATACGCAGTATTTT
.	TRBV12-3/TRBV12-4	TRBJ1-2	.	CASTDSYGYTF	TGTGCCAGCACCGACAGCTATGGCTACACCTTC
.	TRBV27	TRBJ1-3	.	CASSFGRAGNTIYF	TGTGCCAGCAGTTTTGGGCGCGCCGGAAACACCATATATTTT
.	TRBV4-3	TRBJ1-1	.	CASSQAAGHEAFF	TGCGCCAGCAGCCAAGCGGCGGGCCATGAAGCTTTCTTT
TRBD2	TRBV7-2	TRBJ2-7	few	CASSLTSVNSYEQYF	TGTGCCAGCAGCTTAACTAGCGTAAACTCCTACGAGCAGTACTTC
.	TRBV11-2	TRBJ2-1	.	CASSLDDSNEQFF	TGTGCCAGCAGCTTAGATGACAGCAATGAGCAGTTCTTC
.	TRBV5-6	TRBJ1-1	.	CASTPPGQPGVSEAFF	TGTGCCAGCACCCCCCCTGGGCAGCCTGGCGTATCTGAAGCTTTCTTT
.	TRBV12-3/TRBV12-4	TRBJ2-1	.	CASTPRDEQFF	TGTGCCAGCACCCCCAGGGATGAGCAGTTCTTC
TRBD2	TRBV4-2	TRBJ2-1	.	CASSQGNSGGASAYNEQFF	TGTGCCAGCAGCCAAGGGAATAGCGGGGGGGCCAGCGCCTACAATGAGCAGTTCTTC
TRBD2	TRBV28	TRBJ2-7	.	CASSSSQGLTSEQYF	TGTGCCAGCAGTTCCTCCCAGGGACTAACGTCCGAGCAGTACTTC
.	TRBV7-2	TRBJ1-1	.	CASSTRPLEVRTEAFF	TGTGCCAGCAGCACGCGGCCATTAGAAGTTAGGACTGAAGCTTTCTTT
TRBD1	TRBV19	TRBJ2-7	.	CASSFRQGQGNYEQYF	TGTGCCAGTTCCTTTCGCCAGGGACAGGGAAACTACGAGCAGTACTTC
.	TRBV18	TRBJ1-4	.	CASSQRQIPTNEKLFF	TGTGCCAGCTCACAAAGACAGATCCCAACTAATGAAAAACTGTTTTTT
TRBD2	TRBV5-1	TRBJ2-5	.	CASSLELAGVWETQYF	TGCGCCAGCAGCTTGGAACTAGCGGGGGTATGGGAGACCCAGTACTTC
TRBD1	TRBV7-2	TRBJ2-1	.	CASSLRTGGGYNEQFF	TGTGCCAGCAGCTTGAGGACAGGGGGAGGGTACAATGAGCAGTTCTTC